This is a list of T cell receptor beta chains from one sample in a study of T-cell reconstitution after alpha-beta-depleted transplantation in children. MiXCR, run by TCRdb on the PCR reads, gives a single entry per CDR3 protein. Of nearly 400,000 distinct CDR3 sequences detected, roughly 21% appear once; the ten largest clones hold approximately 3.8%. Source: PBMCs from the stem cell graft donor, taken from the stem cell graft. The receptors shown here come from a human donor who donated a stem cell graft to a child with acute myeloid leukemia. Both conserved end residues are part of each CDR3. Fields, in order: D gene, clone size, J gene, V gene, CDR3 protein, CDR3 DNA. The D gene is left open where the match is weak. Only some rows state a clone size, as once, few, many or a class for expanded clones.

D gene: NA; clone size: many; J gene: TRBJ2-3; V gene: TRBV29-1; CDR3 protein: CSFSEIQSTQYF; CDR3 DNA: TGCAGTTTTTCGGAGATCCAGAGTACGCAGTATTTT
D gene: TRBD1; clone size: NA; J gene: TRBJ1-2; V gene: TRBV20-1; CDR3 protein: CSAREGTGVKKGYTF; CDR3 DNA: TGCAGTGCTAGAGAGGGGACAGGGGTGAAGAAAGGCTACACCTTC
D gene: NA; clone size: few; J gene: TRBJ2-7; V gene: TRBV6-5; CDR3 protein: CASSFTGSSEQYF; CDR3 DNA: TGTGCCAGCAGTTTCACAGGGTCGAGCGAGCAGTACTTC
D gene: TRBD1; clone size: many; J gene: TRBJ2-7; V gene: TRBV12-3/TRBV12-4; CDR3 protein: CASSWRTGGLSEQYF; CDR3 DNA: TGTGCCAGCAGTTGGCGGACAGGGGGCTTGAGCGAGCAGTACTTC
D gene: TRBD1; clone size: many; J gene: TRBJ1-6; V gene: TRBV6-5; CDR3 protein: CASNVIGGLHSPLHF; CDR3 DNA: TGTGCCAGCAACGTGATAGGGGGCTTGCATTCACCCCTCCACTTT
D gene: TRBD2; clone size: few; J gene: TRBJ2-7; V gene: TRBV6-2/TRBV6-3; CDR3 protein: CASTLRGVRGLAGVHSYEQYF; CDR3 DNA: TGTGCCAGCACCCTGAGGGGGGTGCGAGGACTAGCGGGAGTTCACTCCTACGAGCAGTACTTC
D gene: NA; clone size: NA; J gene: TRBJ2-7; V gene: TRBV2; CDR3 protein: CASSEASGLLVDEQYF; CDR3 DNA: TGTGCCAGCAGTGAAGCCAGTGGGCTCCTCGTCGACGAGCAGTACTTC
D gene: NA; clone size: NA; J gene: TRBJ2-1; V gene: TRBV7-2; CDR3 protein: CVSSFLEAWGVEQFF; CDR3 DNA: TGTGTCAGCAGCTTCCTAGAGGCCTGGGGCGTTGAGCAGTTCTTC
D gene: NA; clone size: NA; J gene: TRBJ2-7; V gene: TRBV20-1; CDR3 protein: CSASPGKYEQYF; CDR3 DNA: TGCAGTGCTAGCCCCGGGAAATACGAGCAGTACTTC
D gene: TRBD2; clone size: many; J gene: TRBJ2-7; V gene: TRBV27; CDR3 protein: CASKSGGLLTSYEQYF; CDR3 DNA: TGTGCCAGCAAGTCGGGAGGTCTATTAACCTCCTACGAGCAGTACTTC
D gene: NA; clone size: NA; J gene: TRBJ2-2; V gene: TRBV21-1; CDR3 protein: CASSKSHQLIDGELFF; CDR3 DNA: TGTGCCAGCAGCAAAAGCCACCAACTGATAGACGGGGAGCTGTTTTTT
D gene: NA; clone size: NA; J gene: TRBJ1-6; V gene: TRBV28; CDR3 protein: CASSPSQGNGSPLHF; CDR3 DNA: TGTGCCAGCAGTCCGTCCCAGGGAAACGGGTCACCCCTCCACTTT
D gene: NA; clone size: many; J gene: TRBJ2-1; V gene: TRBV5-1; CDR3 protein: CASSLVASVTYNEQFF; CDR3 DNA: TGCGCCAGCAGCTTGGTCGCGTCTGTCACCTACAATGAGCAGTTCTTC
D gene: NA; clone size: many; J gene: TRBJ2-5; V gene: TRBV29-1; CDR3 protein: CSVGGTQETQYF; CDR3 DNA: TGCAGCGTTGGCGGGACCCAAGAGACCCAGTACTTC
D gene: NA; clone size: NA; J gene: TRBJ1-4; V gene: TRBV19; CDR3 protein: CASLNEKLFF; CDR3 DNA: TGTGCCAGTTTAAATGAAAAACTGTTTTTT
D gene: NA; clone size: NA; J gene: TRBJ1-5; V gene: TRBV12-3/TRBV12-4; CDR3 protein: CASTLAPQPQHF; CDR3 DNA: TGTGCCAGCACTCTAGCCCCTCAGCCCCAGCATTTT
D gene: NA; clone size: NA; J gene: TRBJ1-1; V gene: TRBV7-9; CDR3 protein: CAITEGGSMNTEAFF; CDR3 DNA: TGTGCCATCACCGAGGGGGGCTCGATGAACACTGAAGCTTTCTTT
D gene: NA; clone size: NA; J gene: TRBJ2-5; V gene: TRBV20-1; CDR3 protein: CSASFRGIKTQYF; CDR3 DNA: TGCAGTGCTAGTTTTCGGGGTATAAAGACCCAGTACTTC
D gene: NA; clone size: NA; J gene: TRBJ2-3; V gene: TRBV20-1; CDR3 protein: CSASLQDTQYF; CDR3 DNA: TGCAGTGCTAGTTTACAGGATACGCAGTATTTT
D gene: NA; clone size: NA; J gene: TRBJ2-3; V gene: TRBV24-1; CDR3 protein: CATSDGSVTSTDTQYF; CDR3 DNA: TGTGCCACCAGTGATGGGAGCGTTACTAGCACAGATACGCAGTATTTT
D gene: NA; clone size: once; J gene: TRBJ2-2; V gene: TRBV7-2; CDR3 protein: CASSLATGGPGELFF; CDR3 DNA: TGTGCCAGCAGCTTAGCGACGGGCGGCCCCGGGGAGCTGTTTTTT
D gene: TRBD1; clone size: NA; J gene: TRBJ2-3; V gene: TRBV5-6; CDR3 protein: CASSLPGTGGYTQYF; CDR3 DNA: TGTGCCAGCAGCTTACCCGGGACAGGGGGCTATACGCAGTATTTT
D gene: TRBD2; clone size: NA; J gene: TRBJ2-7; V gene: TRBV5-1; CDR3 protein: CASSSTSGPYEQYF; CDR3 DNA: TGCGCCAGCAGCTCGACTAGCGGCCCCTACGAGCAGTACTTC
D gene: TRBD2; clone size: many; J gene: TRBJ2-7; V gene: TRBV20-1; CDR3 protein: CSAVASGDSTVEQYF; CDR3 DNA: TGCAGTGCTGTCGCGAGCGGGGACTCTACGGTGGAGCAGTACTTC
D gene: NA; clone size: few; J gene: TRBJ2-5; V gene: TRBV5-1; CDR3 protein: CASSLSLTKQETQYF; CDR3 DNA: TGCGCCAGCAGCTTGTCACTAACCAAGCAAGAGACCCAGTACTTC
D gene: TRBD1; clone size: NA; J gene: TRBJ1-1; V gene: TRBV5-6; CDR3 protein: CASSLGLGQGRLNTEAFF; CDR3 DNA: TGTGCCAGCAGCTTGGGTTTGGGACAGGGTCGTTTGAACACTGAAGCTTTCTTT
D gene: TRBD2; clone size: NA; J gene: TRBJ2-1; V gene: TRBV20-1; CDR3 protein: CSARELAESSYNEQFF; CDR3 DNA: TGCAGTGCTAGAGAACTAGCGGAGAGCTCCTACAATGAGCAGTTCTTC
D gene: NA; clone size: few; J gene: TRBJ2-7; V gene: TRBV27; CDR3 protein: CASSLSVTAVQLEQYF; CDR3 DNA: TGTGCCAGCAGTTTATCAGTCACGGCGGTCCAGCTCGAGCAGTACTTC
D gene: TRBD2; clone size: NA; J gene: TRBJ2-1; V gene: TRBV24-1; CDR3 protein: CATGTSGNNEQFF; CDR3 DNA: TGTGCCACCGGAACTAGCGGGAACAATGAGCAGTTCTTC
D gene: TRBD1; clone size: NA; J gene: TRBJ2-1; V gene: TRBV7-9; CDR3 protein: CASSFLAGQGPNEQFF; CDR3 DNA: TGTGCCAGCAGCTTTCTTGCTGGACAGGGGCCCAATGAGCAGTTCTTC
D gene: NA; clone size: NA; J gene: TRBJ2-1; V gene: TRBV10-1; CDR3 protein: CASSESAGNLAPTYNEQFF; CDR3 DNA: TGCGCCAGCAGTGAGTCGGCGGGGAATCTAGCGCCTACCTACAATGAGCAGTTCTTC
D gene: NA; clone size: many; J gene: TRBJ2-1; V gene: TRBV15; CDR3 protein: CATSRERKSYNEQFF; CDR3 DNA: TGTGCCACCAGCAGAGAACGGAAATCCTACAATGAGCAGTTCTTC
D gene: TRBD2; clone size: many; J gene: TRBJ2-1; V gene: TRBV27; CDR3 protein: CASSSPGTSFGNEQFF; CDR3 DNA: TGTGCCAGCAGTTCCCCCGGGACTAGCTTTGGCAATGAGCAGTTCTTC
D gene: NA; clone size: few; J gene: TRBJ2-2; V gene: TRBV29-1; CDR3 protein: CSARRGQNTGELFF; CDR3 DNA: TGCAGCGCTCGGCGGGGACAGAACACCGGGGAGCTGTTTTTT
D gene: NA; clone size: few; J gene: TRBJ1-2; V gene: TRBV20-1; CDR3 protein: CSAPKYRGVGYGYTF; CDR3 DNA: TGCAGTGCCCCGAAGTACAGAGGTGTTGGCTATGGCTACACCTTC
D gene: NA; clone size: NA; J gene: TRBJ1-1; V gene: TRBV2; CDR3 protein: CASTPVGTEAFF; CDR3 DNA: TGTGCCAGCACCCCCGTGGGCACTGAAGCTTTCTTT
D gene: NA; clone size: few; J gene: TRBJ2-7; V gene: TRBV12-3/TRBV12-4; CDR3 protein: CASSDTDYEQYF; CDR3 DNA: TGTGCCAGCAGCGACACGGACTACGAGCAGTACTTC
D gene: TRBD1; clone size: many; J gene: TRBJ2-3; V gene: TRBV7-2; CDR3 protein: CASSLVQGVDTQYF; CDR3 DNA: TGTGCCAGCAGCTTAGTGCAGGGGGTGGATACGCAGTATTTT
D gene: NA; clone size: many; J gene: TRBJ2-1; V gene: TRBV25-1; CDR3 protein: CASSDSSGGRAYNEQFF; CDR3 DNA: TGTGCCAGCAGTGATTCTTCAGGGGGGCGAGCCTACAATGAGCAGTTCTTC
D gene: NA; clone size: few; J gene: TRBJ2-2; V gene: TRBV20-1; CDR3 protein: CSARDGAGPVGELFF; CDR3 DNA: TGCAGTGCTAGAGATGGGGCGGGGCCGGTCGGGGAGCTGTTTTTT
D gene: NA; clone size: few; J gene: TRBJ2-1; V gene: TRBV12-3/TRBV12-4; CDR3 protein: CASSFSVSYNEQFF; CDR3 DNA: TGTGCCAGCAGTTTCTCCGTATCCTACAATGAGCAGTTCTTC
D gene: TRBD2; clone size: few; J gene: TRBJ2-1; V gene: TRBV7-9; CDR3 protein: CASSETSGRVNEQFF; CDR3 DNA: TGTGCCAGCAGCGAGACTAGCGGGAGGGTGAATGAGCAGTTCTTC
D gene: TRBD1; clone size: NA; J gene: TRBJ2-4; V gene: TRBV27; CDR3 protein: CASSAQGTKNIQYF; CDR3 DNA: TGTGCCAGCAGCGCACAGGGGACCAAAAACATTCAGTACTTC
D gene: TRBD2; clone size: few; J gene: TRBJ2-7; V gene: TRBV27; CDR3 protein: CASSATSGRSGEQYF; CDR3 DNA: TGTGCCAGCAGTGCGACTAGCGGGAGGTCGGGGGAGCAGTACTTC
D gene: TRBD2; clone size: NA; J gene: TRBJ2-5; V gene: TRBV12-3/TRBV12-4; CDR3 protein: CASSFRGDETQYF; CDR3 DNA: TGTGCCAGCAGTTTTCGGGGGGACGAGACCCAGTACTTC
D gene: NA; clone size: many; J gene: TRBJ1-6; V gene: TRBV29-1; CDR3 protein: CSVGQGKNSPLHF; CDR3 DNA: TGCAGCGTTGGGCAGGGGAAGAATTCACCCCTCCACTTT
D gene: TRBD1; clone size: NA; J gene: TRBJ2-7; V gene: TRBV5-1; CDR3 protein: CASSLDGTGNSYEQYF; CDR3 DNA: TGCGCCAGCAGCTTGGACGGGACAGGGAACTCCTACGAGCAGTACTTC
D gene: NA; clone size: NA; J gene: TRBJ2-7; V gene: TRBV4-1; CDR3 protein: CASSQEMTLLYEQYF; CDR3 DNA: TGCGCCAGCAGCCAAGAGATGACATTACTCTACGAGCAGTACTTC
D gene: NA; clone size: many; J gene: TRBJ2-3; V gene: TRBV12-3/TRBV12-4; CDR3 protein: CASSFHTDTQYF; CDR3 DNA: TGTGCCAGCAGTTTCCACACCGATACGCAGTATTTT
D gene: NA; clone size: few; J gene: TRBJ2-3; V gene: TRBV11-2; CDR3 protein: CASSRGALSTDTQYF; CDR3 DNA: TGTGCCAGCAGCCGGGGGGCGCTTAGCACAGATACGCAGTATTTT
D gene: TRBD1; clone size: few; J gene: TRBJ2-7; V gene: TRBV20-1; CDR3 protein: CSGTGPYEQYF; CDR3 DNA: TGCAGCGGGACAGGGCCCTACGAGCAGTACTTC
D gene: NA; clone size: NA; J gene: TRBJ2-7; V gene: TRBV21-1; CDR3 protein: CASSKGRALAGAYEQYF; CDR3 DNA: TGTGCCAGCAGCAAAGGCCGCGCACTAGCGGGAGCCTACGAGCAGTACTTC
D gene: NA; clone size: NA; J gene: TRBJ2-5; V gene: TRBV20-1; CDR3 protein: CSAREWGGWTQYF; CDR3 DNA: TGCAGTGCCAGGGAGTGGGGTGGGTGGACCCAGTACTTC
D gene: NA; clone size: many; J gene: TRBJ1-1; V gene: TRBV10-2; CDR3 protein: CASISGVDTEAFF; CDR3 DNA: TGCGCCAGCATCTCAGGGGTTGACACTGAAGCTTTCTTT
D gene: NA; clone size: NA; J gene: TRBJ2-2; V gene: TRBV25-1; CDR3 protein: CASSDNPIMELFF; CDR3 DNA: TGTGCCAGCAGTGACAACCCTATCATGGAGCTGTTTTTT
D gene: TRBD1; clone size: few; J gene: TRBJ2-5; V gene: TRBV28; CDR3 protein: CASNYDGTGGETQYF; CDR3 DNA: TGTGCCAGCAACTATGATGGGACAGGGGGTGAGACCCAGTACTTC
D gene: TRBD1; clone size: NA; J gene: TRBJ1-2; V gene: TRBV28; CDR3 protein: CASSLTGSSGYTF; CDR3 DNA: TGTGCCAGCAGCCTGACAGGGTCTAGTGGCTACACCTTC
D gene: NA; clone size: many; J gene: TRBJ2-7; V gene: TRBV9; CDR3 protein: CASSAGAGQSYEQYF; CDR3 DNA: TGTGCCAGCAGCGCTGGAGCGGGACAGAGCTACGAGCAGTACTTC
D gene: NA; clone size: NA; J gene: TRBJ2-1; V gene: TRBV7-3; CDR3 protein: CASNPHLCWNEQFF; CDR3 DNA: TGTGCCAGCAACCCCCACTTATGTTGGAATGAGCAGTTCTTC
D gene: NA; clone size: few; J gene: TRBJ2-3; V gene: TRBV12-3/TRBV12-4; CDR3 protein: CASSSPKQRTTDTQYF; CDR3 DNA: TGTGCCAGCAGCAGCCCCAAACAGAGGACCACAGATACGCAGTATTTT